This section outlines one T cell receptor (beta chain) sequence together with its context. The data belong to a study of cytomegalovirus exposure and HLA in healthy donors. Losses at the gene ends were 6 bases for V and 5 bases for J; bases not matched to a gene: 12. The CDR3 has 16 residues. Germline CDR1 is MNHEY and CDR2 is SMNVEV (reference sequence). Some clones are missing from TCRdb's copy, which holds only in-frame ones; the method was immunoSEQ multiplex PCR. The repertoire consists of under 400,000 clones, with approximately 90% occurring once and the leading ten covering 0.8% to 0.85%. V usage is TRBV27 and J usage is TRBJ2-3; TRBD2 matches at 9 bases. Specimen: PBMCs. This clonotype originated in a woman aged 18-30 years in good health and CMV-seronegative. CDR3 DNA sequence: TGTGCCAGCAGCTCTCCAGCGGGGGGCAGGGGAGATACGCAGTATTTT. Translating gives CASSSPAGGRGDTQYF.